A single sample is the source of the 9 T cell receptor beta chains below, sequenced in a study of graft-versus-host responses after intestinal transplantation. Assay used: immunoSEQ multiplex PCR; TCRdb lists only in-frame clones, some missing. The profile shows 80,000 to 95,000 clones, roughly 91% of them singletons. Their recognized antigens are unknown. Sequencing was performed on unstimulated CD8+ T cells sorted from spleen or lymph node cells, taken before intestinal transplant. The receptors shown here come from a human donor who received an intestinal transplant.

The chain carries TRBV15 and TRBJ1-5; perhaps TRBD1 as D (5 bases). Trimming cost V 5 bases and J 2 bases, with 13 bases left between them. Germline CDR1 and CDR2: LNHNV and YYDKDF (reference sequence). This CDR3 spans 15 amino acids. CDR3 nucleotide sequence: TGTGCCACCAGCTACAGGCGGGGGGGCAATCAGCCCCAGCATTTT. Its protein is CATSYRRGGNQPQHF.

V is TRBV4-3 and J is TRBJ2-3; 12 nucleotides align to TRBD2. The CDR3 contains 18 residues. Germline V lookup: CDR1 LGHNA, CDR2 YSLEER. With 0 bases clipped from V and 5 bases from J, the junction kept 9 bases outside the gene matches. CDR3 nucleotides: TGCGCCAGCAGCCAAGATAGGTGGACTAGCGGGGAAAGAGATACGCAGTATTTT. Translating it yields CASSQDRWTSGERDTQYF.

The chain has TRBV7-2 and TRBJ2-1, with TRBD2 as a possible D gene (6 bases). The CDR3 is 12 amino acids. The germline CDR1 and CDR2 sequences are SGHTA and FQGNSA. Trimming pared 2 bases from V and 9 bases from J, leaving 8 bases between. CDR3 loop: CASSLLGGEQFF. The CDR3 DNA sequence: TGTGCCAGCAGCTTACTGGGGGGTGAGCAGTTCTTC.

J is TRBJ2-2 and V is TRBV10-1, with 13 bases fitting TRBD2. This CDR3 has 16 residues. CDR1 is WNHNN, CDR2 SYGVQD, per germline (reference sequence). V lost 6 bases and J lost 12; bases outside the gene matches: 13. CDR3 DNA sequence: TGCGCCAGCAGCGGGACTAGCGGGATACACCGGGCGAAGCTGTTTTTT. It encodes CASSGTSGIHRAKLFF.

In its sample, this clone was seen a few times. The gene calls are TRBV2 and TRBJ1-2, with D maybe TRBD1 (5 bases). This CDR3 is built from 13 residues. V gave up 8 bases and J gave up 5 bases, with 15 bases separating them. Germline V gene lookup returns CDR1 SNHLY and CDR2 FYNNEI. The DNA for the CDR3 is TGTGCCAGCCCTTGGGGGGGTTGGTATGGCTACACCTTC. It yields the protein CASPWGGWYGYTF. The whole variable domain, filled in from reference TRBV2 and TRBJ1-2, reads EPEVTQTPSHQVTQMGQEVILRCVPISNHLYFYWYRQILGQKVEFLVSFYNNEISEKSEIFDDQFSVERPDGSNFTLKIRSTKLEDSAMYFCASPWGGWYGYTFGSGTRLTVV.

This clone showed up just once. The V gene is TRBV27, the J gene TRBJ1-1; unclear D gene. The CDR3 spans 16 residues. The V gene's germline CDR1 is MNHEY and CDR2 SMNVEV (reference sequence). The ends were cut back, 4 bases at V and 0 bases at J, with 15 bases in the middle. The CDR3 reads CASSYSGSSLNTEAFF. CDR3 bases: TGTGCCAGCAGTTATTCGGGGTCGTCGCTGAACACTGAAGCTTTCTTT.

The V and J genes are TRBV5-5 and TRBJ2-1; 10 bases map to TRBD2. Germline V lookup: CDR1 SGHKS, CDR2 YYEKEE (reference sequence). The junction had 10 bases not matched to a gene; V was cut back by 4 bases and J by 9 bases. CDR3 length equals 15 residues. CDR3 in amino acids: CASSAPAGLAAEQFF. The CDR3 bases are TGTGCCAGCAGCGCCCCCGCCGGACTAGCGGCTGAGCAGTTCTTC.

This clone was picked up one time. The V and J genes are TRBV7-6 and TRBJ2-1, with D perhaps TRBD2 (6 bases). This CDR3 region has 16 residues. The V gene's germline CDR1 is SGHVS and CDR2 FNYEAQ. Trimming took off 3 bases at V and 9 bases at J, with 21 bases between the two ends. Here the CDR3 reads CASSFPRGGVDVEQFF. CDR3 bases: TGTGCCAGCAGCTTTCCGCGAGGAGGGGTGGACGTTGAGCAGTTCTTC.

The chain carries TRBV5-8 and TRBJ1-2; tentative D call: TRBD1 (5 bases). V was trimmed by 0 bases and J by 5 bases, leaving 11 bases between them. The CDR3 consists of 14 residues. In germline, CDR1 is SGHTS, CDR2 YDEGEE. This chain's CDR3 is CASSLAGGTYGYTF. CDR3 in DNA: TGTGCCAGCAGCTTGGCCGGGGGTACGTATGGCTACACCTTC. Full variable domain (outside the CDR3, taken from reference TRBV5-8 and TRBJ1-2): EAGVTQSPTHLIKTRGQQATLRCSPISGHTSVYWYQQALGLGLQFLLWYDEGEERNRGNFPPRFSGRQFPNYSSELNVNALELEDSALYLCASSLAGGTYGYTFGSGTRLTVV.